This TCR beta chain was identified in a study of shared clonotypes between healthy human individuals. Method: immunoSEQ multiplex PCR; TCRdb's copy keeps in-frame clones and lacks some. The sample carries hundreds of thousands of clones, just over 75% recorded once. Unsorted material relied on 85 million to 95 million PBMCs as the source of genomic DNA. Between the trimmed V and J ends, which lost 3 bases and 0 bases, there was a span of 8 bases. Germline-derived CDR1 and CDR2 are MNHNS and SASEGT. CDR3 length equals 14 residues. The TCR comes from a woman aged 40 to 50 in good health. Some clones in this sample may be carry-over from other donors' samples. Sequencing input: PBMCs. The rearrangement uses TRBV6-1 and TRBJ1-2; no firm D call. As DNA, the CDR3 is TGTGCCAGCAGTGAGGCGAGAGCTAACTATGGCTACACCTTC. Its translation is CASSEARANYGYTF.